This TCR beta chain was captured by sequencing in a study of cytomegalovirus exposure and HLA in healthy donors. Primers included in the PCR were 60 Vbeta and 13 Jbeta primers. Repertoires were generated with immunoSEQ multiplex PCR, while TCRdb's copy carries only in-frame clones and drops some. This sample carries around 110,000 clones, around 79% of them seen once, and the ten largest clones take 3% to 4.5%. V was pared by 1 base and J by 3 bases, with 5 bases of the junction left unmatched. Germline assignment: CDR1 LNHNV and CDR2 YYDKDF (reference sequence). The length of the CDR3 is 17 residues.

The chain combines TRBV15 with TRBJ2-3, with TRBD2 matching over 12 bases. Source material: PBMCs. This sequence was found in a man between 60 and 75 years old in good health and CMV-seronegative. CDR3 protein: CATSRGLAGGRTDTQYF. The DNA of the CDR3 is TGTGCCACCAGCAGAGGGCTAGCGGGGGGGCGGACAGATACGCAGTATTTT.